These 13 T cell receptor beta chains were sequenced from one sample in a study of tumor and adjacent non-tumor tissue in lung cancer. Three rounds of nested PCR, following a modified ARM-PCR protocol, produced the TCRbeta library. MiXCR, applied by TCRdb to the multiplex PCR reads, yields one record per CDR3 protein. The sample yields about 110,000 distinct CDR3 sequences, roughly 75% seen once. The template was RNA from unsorted bulk tissue. Sequencing input: lung tumor tissue. The receptors were gathered from a woman in her fifties or sixties with non-small cell lung cancer.

The chain recombines TRBV6-1 with TRBJ2-7; D is ambiguous. V was trimmed by 4 bases and J by 7 bases, leaving 14 bases between them. The germline gives CDR1 MNHNS, CDR2 SASEGT. The CDR3 is made up of 13 amino acids. As DNA, the CDR3 is TGTGCCAGCAGTGTCACACAGTTCTATGAGCAGTACTTC. Translation: CASSVTQFYEQYF.

There are a few counts of this clonotype. The CDR3 sequence is CASSRGQGTAGANVLTF. The CDR3 DNA is TGTGCCAGCAGTCGGGGACAGGGAACAGCTGGGGCCAACGTCCTGACTTTC. The chain carries TRBV13 and TRBJ2-6, with 9 bases matching TRBD1. The V segment lost 6 bases and the J segment 2 bases; nucleotides outside the gene matches: 8. This CDR3 contains 17 residues. Looked up from germline, CDR1 is PRHDT and CDR2 is FYEKMQ (reference sequence).

Regarding this clonotype: A much more abundant neighbour one base away suggests this may be a read error. J is TRBJ1-5 and V is TRBV4-3; D unclear. Germline V lookup: CDR1 LGHNA, CDR2 YSLEER. The CDR3 spans 14 residues. The CDR3 coding sequence is TGCGCCAGCAGCCAAGATGGAAGAAATCGGCCCCAGCATTTT. It yields the protein CASSQDGRNRPQHF.

A remark on this clonotype: A much larger clone differs from this one at a single base, so this may be a read error. The gene calls are TRBV6-2 or TRBV6-3 and TRBJ1-2; weak D call: TRBD1 (5 bases). The CDR3 extends over 12 amino acids. V was cut by 10 bases and J by 2 bases, with 11 bases left in between. Germline V gives CDR1 MNHEY, CDR2 SVGEGT. The DNA of the CDR3 is TGTGCCAACTGGCAGGGCAACTATGGCTACACCTTC. Translation: CANWQGNYGYTF.

Concerning this clonotype: One junction end does not reproduce the germline sequence, and a read error may be involved. The chain couples TRBV11-1 to TRBJ2-2; 9 bases match TRBD2. This CDR3 contains 17 residues. Germline-derived CDR1 and CDR2 are SGHAT and FQDESV (reference sequence). The CDR3 coding sequence is TGTGCCAGCAGCCCGCGATTAGCGGGAGAATCCATCGGGGAACTGTTTTTT. It translates to CASSPRLAGESIGELFF.

The genes are TRBV20-1 and TRBJ1-5; D is undetermined. This CDR3 is 13 amino acids long. The V end was cut by 0 bases, the J end by 3 bases, with 6 bases between. CDR1 is DFQATT, CDR2 SNEGSKA, per germline (reference sequence). The CDR3 DNA reads TGCAGTGCTAGAGATGTCGCCAATCAGCCCCAGCATTTT. Amino acid sequence: CSARDVANQPQHF.

This clonotype showed up just once. This clone may be a read error of a much larger clone one base away. The V gene is TRBV6-2 or TRBV6-3, the J gene TRBJ2-5, with D maybe TRBD1 (6 bases). The CDR3 extends over 13 amino acids. The germline CDR1 and CDR2 sequences are MNHEY and SVGEGT. Trimming removed 11 bases from V and 1 base from J, with 14 bases in between. The CDR3 sequence: CASGTHIQETQYF. In DNA form, the CDR3 reads TGTGCCTCCGGGACACACATCCAAGAGACCCAGTACTTC.

This clonotype occurred once. Mismatch with germline at one junction end may stem from a read error. V and J are TRBV4-2 and TRBJ2-1; D is possibly TRBD2 (6 bases). In germline, CDR1 is LGHNA, CDR2 YNFKEQ. The CDR3 covers 15 residues. CDR3 DNA: TGTGCCAGCATCCAAGGTGGAACTAGCCGAGTTGAGCAGTTCTTC. Translation gives CASIQGGTSRVEQFF.

This clonotype was seen more than once but under ten times. J is TRBJ2-7 and V is TRBV7-6; TRBD2 aligns across 9 bases. The CDR3 spans 14 residues. From germline, CDR1 is SGHVS and CDR2 FNYEAQ. The junction had 7 bases not matched to a gene; V was cut back by 5 bases and J by 5 bases. CDR3 DNA sequence: TGTGCCAGCAGCCGTGGCGGGGGGGACCACGAGCAGTACTTC. Amino acids: CASSRGGGDHEQYF.

V is TRBV11-2 and J is TRBJ1-6; tentative D call: TRBD1 (5 bases). The CDR3 contains 14 residues. CDR1 and CDR2 (germline): SGHAT, FQNNGV. The CDR3 DNA reads as TGTGACAGTAGCTTGGGACCTTTGAATTCACCCCTCCACTTT. Translating gives CDSSLGPLNSPLHF.

In its sample, this clonotype was seen a few times. The rearrangement links TRBV6-5 to TRBJ1-1; TRBD1 agrees at 7 bases. CDR3 size: 15 residues. Germline lookup yields CDR1 MNHEY and CDR2 SVGAGI. With 0 bases clipped from V and 3 bases from J, the junction kept 4 bases outside the gene matches. The CDR3 here is CASSYSTGRDTEAFF. Written as DNA, the CDR3 is TGTGCCAGCAGTTACTCGACAGGGCGTGACACTGAAGCTTTCTTT.

To note about this clonotype: Because it lacks the conserved phenylalanine or tryptophan at the end, this CDR3 is likely a read error. The rearrangement joins TRBV6-2 or TRBV6-3 to TRBJ2-6, with D tentatively TRBD2 (5 bases). From germline, CDR1 is MNHEY and CDR2 SVGEGT. This CDR3 has 16 amino acids. V was cut by 8 bases and J by 0 bases, with 14 bases left in between. CDR3 sequence (DNA): TGTGCCAGCGGCCCAACAACTAGCTCTGGGGCCAACGTCCTGACTTCC. Translation: CASGPTTSSGANVLTS.

On this clonotype: A read error may explain this, as a much larger clone is one base away. The gene calls are TRBV12-3 or TRBV12-4 and TRBJ1-5, with D possibly being TRBD1 (5 bases). There are 14 residues in the CDR3. CDR3 DNA sequence: TGTACCAGCAGCCAAAATAGGGGCTATCAGCCCCAGCATTTT. This sequence encodes CTSSQNRGYQPQHF.